A single sample gave rise to the 32 T cell receptor beta chains below, sequenced in a study of blood T cell repertoires in COVID-19. Data came from immunoSEQ multiplex PCR; TCRdb stores just in-frame clones and leaves some out. The profile covers approximately 220,000 clones, with approximately 81% appearing a single time and about 5.1% taken by the ten largest. The specimen sequenced was peripheral blood. These receptors were obtained from a woman aged 55-70 years who had recovered from COVID-19.

The CDR3 nucleotides are TGTGCCAGCAGAACGACAGGGGGCCGTACTGAAGCTTTCTTT. Translating gives CASRTTGGRTEAFF. V usage is TRBV4-2 and J usage is TRBJ1-1, with 10 bases lining up with TRBD1. With 6 bases clipped from V and 5 bases from J, the junction kept 6 bases outside the gene matches. Germline V gives CDR1 LGHNA, CDR2 YNFKEQ. This CDR3 is built from 14 residues.

The V and J genes are TRBV7-2 and TRBJ1-2; a possible D gene is TRBD1 (5 bases). The germline V gene has CDR1 SGHTA and CDR2 FQGNSA. V was pared by 1 base and J by 8 bases, with 14 bases between. CDR3 size: 14 residues. CDR3 residues: CASSLVGPDSGYTF. The CDR3 nucleotides read TGTGCCAGCAGCTTAGTGGGGCCTGATAGCGGCTACACCTTC.

Here the CDR3 DNA reads TGCGCCAGCAGAGCCGTGGAGGGCCTCAGCTCTGGGGCCAACGTCCTGACTTTC. This translates into CASRAVEGLSSGANVLTF. This chain connects TRBV10-2 to TRBJ2-6; D may be TRBD2 (6 bases). The CDR3 totals 18 residues. The V and J ends lost 6 bases and 0 bases respectively, with 18 bases between them. Germline lookup yields CDR1 WSHSY and CDR2 SAAADI.

In this sample, this clone turned up once. The sample has other DNA sequences that encode this CDR3 too. The chain joins TRBV30 to TRBJ2-7, with TRBD1 identical over 7 bases. This CDR3 comprises 14 residues. Germline values: CDR1 GTSNPN, CDR2 SVGIG (reference sequence). V trimming: 0 bases; J trimming: 3 bases; junction bases outside the gene matches: 5. The CDR3 protein is CAWSVLGGIYEQYF. The CDR3 nucleotides are TGTGCCTGGAGTGTACTAGGGGGCATCTACGAGCAGTACTTC.

The chain has TRBV5-6 and TRBJ1-2, with 7 bases that match TRBD1. Germline V gene lookup returns CDR1 SGHDT and CDR2 YYEEEE. The junction had 15 bases not matched to a gene; V was cut back by 4 bases and J by 6 bases. This CDR3 is 16 amino acids long. This CDR3 reads CASSDMTGWKVNGYTF. DNA for the CDR3: TGTGCCAGCAGCGATATGACAGGGTGGAAAGTGAATGGCTACACCTTC.

The CDR3 sequence is CASGLDRAGGSDGYTF. CDR3 bases: TGTGCTAGTGGTTTGGACAGGGCAGGAGGCTCGGATGGCTACACCTTC. The J gene is TRBJ1-2, the V gene TRBV12-5; weak D call: TRBD1 (6 bases). V lost 1 base and J 6 bases, leaving 18 bases between the germline ends. The CDR3 runs 16 residues. CDR1 LGHNT and CDR2 FRNRAP come from the germline V gene.

V and J are TRBV9 and TRBJ2-2; maybe TRBD2 (6 bases). Per germline, CDR1 SGDLS and CDR2 YYNGEE. Trimming left V 3 bases short and J 1 base short, with 13 bases between. There are 16 residues in the CDR3. The chain's CDR3 is CASSAARGLNTGELFF. CDR3 coding DNA: TGTGCCAGCAGCGCCGCGCGGGGCCTGAACACCGGGGAGCTGTTTTTT.

This CDR3 reads CASSEVWDSNYGYTF. The CDR3 DNA is TGTGCCAGCAGTGAAGTGTGGGACTCCAACTATGGCTACACCTTC. This sequence joins TRBV6-1 and TRBJ1-2, with TRBD1 as a possible D gene (5 bases). Germline loops: CDR1 MNHNS, CDR2 SASEGT. This CDR3 spans 15 amino acids. Trimming cost V 1 base and J 2 bases, with 11 bases left between them.

The table lists this clone with a few counts. Compared with germline, one end of the junction differs, possibly owing to a read error. This rearrangement joins TRBV7-6 to TRBJ1-6; 7 bases are a match to TRBD1. Germline V CDR1 and CDR2: SGHVS, FNYEAQ. This CDR3 is 18 amino acids long. The CDR3 nucleotides read TGTGCCAGCAGCTCGAGACGTCACAGGGGCTCCAATAATTCACCCCTCCACTTT. Amino acids: CASSSRRHRGSNNSPLHF.

The J gene is TRBJ1-2, the V gene TRBV19; 8 nucleotides align to TRBD1. Germline V gene lookup returns CDR1 LNHDA and CDR2 SQIVND (reference sequence). CDR3 length equals 13 residues. The ends lost 5 bases at V and 7 bases at J; junction bases unmatched: 6. The CDR3 bases are TGTGCCAGTAGTCCCGACAGGGGAAGTGGCTACACCTTC. Amino acids: CASSPDRGSGYTF.

In DNA form, the CDR3 reads TGTGCCACTGCGGACAGGGGCTCCTCTGGGGCCAACGTCCTGACTTTC. Its translation: CATADRGSSGANVLTF. The chain combines TRBV19 with TRBJ2-6, with 9 nucleotides matching TRBD1. Germline values: CDR1 LNHDA, CDR2 SQIVND (reference sequence). CDR3 length: 16 amino acids. The junction had 7 bases not matched to a gene; V was cut back by 10 bases and J by 0 bases. The full variable domain, with the rest looked up from reference TRBV19 and TRBJ2-6, is DGGITQSPKYLFRKEGQNVTLSCEQNLNHDAMYWYRQDPGQGLRLIYYSQIVNDFQKGDIAEGYSVSREKKESFPLTVTSAQKNPTAFYLCATADRGSSGANVLTFGAGSRLTVL.

This rearrangement joins TRBV2 to TRBJ2-1, with D unresolved. Germline values: CDR1 SNHLY, CDR2 FYNNEI. The CDR3 sequence is 17 residues long. Trimming took off 6 bases at V and 0 bases at J, with 18 bases between the two ends. CDR3 nucleotides: TGTGCCAGCAGGTTCCCGAGCCTAGTTCACTCCTACAATGAGCAGTTCTTC. Its protein is CASRFPSLVHSYNEQFF.

This sequence joins TRBV30 and TRBJ1-3, with no clear D. This CDR3 has 13 residues. CDR1 is GTSNPN and CDR2 is SVGIG in the germline V gene (reference sequence). Trimming cost V 2 bases and J 6 bases, with 11 bases left between them. The CDR3 loop reads CAWSSAGVNTIYF. For the CDR3, the DNA is TGTGCCTGGAGTTCAGCAGGCGTAAACACCATATATTTT.

V is TRBV5-1 and J is TRBJ1-2, with D perhaps TRBD1 (6 bases). Trimming removed 3 bases at V and 4 bases at J, with 10 bases between. The CDR3 loop spans 13 amino acids. From germline, CDR1 is SGHRS and CDR2 YFSETQ. CDR3 in amino acids: CASSSGQSYGYTF. DNA of the CDR3: TGCGCCAGCAGCTCGGGACAAAGCTATGGCTACACCTTC.

The chain combines TRBV7-8 with TRBJ2-1; the match to TRBD2 covers 7 bases. V lost 5 bases, J lost 9 bases, and 16 bases stayed unmatched. Per germline, CDR1 SGHVS and CDR2 FQNEAQ. The CDR3 contains 16 residues. The CDR3 coding sequence is TGTGCCAGCAGCGCGTCACCGGGACTACGATCGGGTGAGCAGTTCTTC. Encoded protein: CASSASPGLRSGEQFF.

This clone was observed once. The V and J genes are TRBV9 and TRBJ1-1; 12 nucleotides match TRBD1. The V segment lost 3 bases and the J segment 5 bases; nucleotides outside the gene matches: 8. The CDR3 loop spans 16 amino acids. In germline, CDR1 is SGDLS, CDR2 YYNGEE. This CDR3 is CASSAGQGARGTEAFF. CDR3 nucleotides: TGTGCCAGCAGCGCGGGACAGGGGGCGCGGGGGACTGAAGCTTTCTTT.

The chain uses TRBV5-4 and TRBJ2-7; 12 positions agree with TRBD2. V shed 4 bases and J 0 bases; nucleotides not matched to a gene: 11. The germline V gene has CDR1 SGHNT and CDR2 YYREEE (reference sequence). The CDR3 has 18 amino acids. CDR3 sequence: CASSSRLAGASSSYEQYF. CDR3 in DNA: TGTGCCAGCAGCAGTAGACTAGCGGGGGCCTCAAGCTCCTACGAGCAGTACTTC.

The chain recombines TRBV25-1 with TRBJ2-7, with no clear D. The CDR3 runs 14 residues. V was clipped by 1 base and J by 2 bases, with 9 bases between them. The V gene's germline CDR1 is MGHDK and CDR2 SYGVNS. The CDR3 spells CASSESGPTYEQYF. CDR3 in DNA: TGTGCCAGCAGTGAATCAGGCCCCACCTACGAGCAGTACTTC.

V gene TRBV7-2 combines with J gene TRBJ1-5; a possible D gene is TRBD1 (5 bases). The CDR3 consists of 14 residues. The V gene lost 5 bases and the J gene lost 7 bases, with 15 bases spanning the gap. Germline-derived CDR1 and CDR2 are SGHTA and FQGNSA. CDR3 sequence: CASSPNLGRQPQHF. In DNA, the CDR3 is TGTGCCAGCAGCCCTAATTTGGGGCGGCAGCCCCAGCATTTT.

The chain joins TRBV29-1 to TRBJ2-5, with 10 bases identical to TRBD2. The germline CDR1 and CDR2 sequences are SQVTM and ANQGSEA. The V segment lost 4 bases and the J segment 6 bases; nucleotides outside the gene matches: 8. The CDR3 is made up of 14 amino acids. The CDR3 DNA sequence: TGCAGCGTTGGTGTAGCGGGGGGCGGAAAGACCCAGTACTTC. Translation gives CSVGVAGGGKTQYF.

This clone is a singleton in its sample. The genes are TRBV19 and TRBJ1-1, with TRBD1 matching over 9 bases. Looked up from germline, CDR1 is LNHDA and CDR2 is SQIVND (reference sequence). After removal of 5 bases from V and 1 base from J, the junction contained 8 bases not matched to a gene. This CDR3 comprises 16 residues. DNA for the CDR3: TGTGCCAGTAGTGATCGCCTGACAGGGGGGAACACTGAAGCTTTCTTT. Translated, it gives CASSDRLTGGNTEAFF.

This chain connects TRBV7-9 to TRBJ1-1, with TRBD1 identical over 7 bases. Germline CDR1 and CDR2: SEHNR and FQNEAQ (reference sequence). The CDR3 consists of 13 residues. The V segment lost 3 bases and the J segment 5 bases; nucleotides outside the gene matches: 3. CDR3 sequence: CASSFTGETEAFF. CDR3 coding DNA: TGTGCCAGCAGCTTTACAGGGGAGACTGAAGCTTTCTTT.

The rearrangement joins TRBV19 to TRBJ1-1; 8 bases align to TRBD1. The V and J ends lost 3 bases and 2 bases, in that order; junction bases with no gene match: 8. Germline-derived CDR1 and CDR2 are LNHDA and SQIVND (reference sequence). CDR3 length: 16 amino acids. CDR3 nucleotides: TGTGCCAGTAGTATCTACCTCAGGGGGCCTAACACTGAAGCTTTCTTT. Its protein product is CASSIYLRGPNTEAFF.

The chain joins TRBV14 to TRBJ1-4, with unresolved D. CDR1 and CDR2 (germline): SGHDN, FVKESK. The length of the CDR3 is 15 residues. V lost 2 bases and J lost 0, with 7 bases in between. The CDR3 DNA is TGTGCCAGCAGCCAAACGGGGACAACTAATGAAAAACTGTTTTTT. Translated, it gives CASSQTGTTNEKLFF.

The chain uses TRBV20-1 and TRBJ1-2; D remains unclear. Germline CDR1 is DFQATT and CDR2 is SNEGSKA (reference sequence). The CDR3 is 11 residues long. V lost 0 bases and J 8 bases, leaving 7 bases between the germline ends. The CDR3 bases are TGCAGTGCTAGAGATTCCCTCGGCTACACCTTC. Translating gives CSARDSLGYTF.

The rearrangement uses TRBV15 and TRBJ2-1; D possibly corresponds to TRBD2 (5 bases). Germline lookup yields CDR1 LNHNV and CDR2 YYDKDF (reference sequence). The CDR3 loop spans 16 amino acids. V lost 6 bases and J 12 bases, leaving 27 bases between the germline ends. CDR3 in amino acids: CATRGSRPLLQLSQFF. CDR3 coding DNA: TGTGCCACCAGGGGGAGCAGGCCTTTACTACAATTATCGCAGTTCTTC.

Only one count was recorded for this clone. At one end the junction does not follow the germline gene, possibly because of a read error. Other DNA sequences in the same sample also yield this CDR3. Here the CDR3 DNA reads TGCGCCAGCAGTACCTATGAGGGTTCCTACGAGCAGTATTTC. It is translated as CASSTYEGSYEQYF. The chain links TRBV5-1 to TRBJ2-7; D might be TRBD2 (5 bases). The germline CDR1 and CDR2 sequences are SGHRS and YFSETQ. The CDR3 is 14 residues long.

The V and J genes are TRBV9 and TRBJ2-1; 9 positions match TRBD1. V lost 2 bases and J lost 9; bases outside the gene matches: 9. Germline V lookup: CDR1 SGDLS, CDR2 YYNGEE. CDR3 length equals 15 residues. This chain's CDR3 is CASSVGTGTGREQFF. The CDR3 coding sequence is TGTGCCAGCAGCGTCGGAACCGGGACAGGGCGTGAGCAGTTCTTC.

V usage is TRBV7-9 and J usage is TRBJ2-7; maybe TRBD1 (5 bases). Germline CDR1 and CDR2: SEHNR and FQNEAQ (reference sequence). The ends were cut back, 7 bases at V and 3 bases at J, with 13 bases in the middle. This CDR3 is built from 13 residues. Written as DNA, the CDR3 is TGTGCCAGCAACCCCGTCGACAGCTACGAGCAGTACTTC. This codes for CASNPVDSYEQYF.

CDR3 sequence (DNA): TGTGCCAGCAGTTACTCGAGCCTAGCGGGGACAACCTACAATGAGCAGTTCTTC. This sequence encodes CASSYSSLAGTTYNEQFF. The chain uses TRBV6-2 or TRBV6-3 and TRBJ2-1, with 9 nucleotides matching TRBD2. Germline CDR1 is MNHEY and CDR2 is SVGEGT. The length of the CDR3 is 18 residues. The ends lost 0 bases at V and 2 bases at J; junction bases unmatched: 8.

The V and J genes are TRBV4-1 and TRBJ2-7; 8 nucleotides agree with TRBD1. CDR3 length: 15 amino acids. Germline CDR1 and CDR2: MGHRA and YSYEKL. The V gene end was trimmed by 4 bases and the J gene end by 2 bases; junction bases not matched to a gene: 7. Here the CDR3 DNA reads TGCGCCAGCAGCCGTGGGACAGGTCCGGCCTACGAGCAGTACTTC. This codes for CASSRGTGPAYEQYF.

The rearrangement uses TRBV30 and TRBJ1-2; TRBD1 matches 7 bases. Germline-derived CDR1 and CDR2 are GTSNPN and SVGIG (reference sequence). V lost 1 base, J lost 0 bases, and 8 bases stayed unmatched. The CDR3 extends over 16 amino acids. CDR3 residues: CAWSEGAVGANYGYTF. CDR3 coding DNA: TGTGCCTGGAGTGAGGGGGCTGTTGGGGCTAACTATGGCTACACCTTC.